The rows below give T cell receptor beta chains drawn from one sample of a study of CD4 T cells in relation to SARS-CoV-2 and coronaviruses. The table came from immunoSEQ multiplex PCR; TCRdb's copy has only in-frame clones and leaves some out. The table shows about 65,000 clones, with 85% to 90% occurring only once. Sequenced sample: memory CD4+ T cells from PBMCs. These receptors all come from a human donor in good health. Both conserved end residues are part of each CDR3. The order of the fields is V gene, CDR3 protein.

TRBV28	CASSSPGQGATGELFF
TRBV11-2	CASSSGTSGRTGEQYF
TRBV5-1	CASSSITGNYGYTF
TRBV6-2/TRBV6-3	CASSSNRDSTGELFF
TRBV7-2	CASSQGSNQETQYF
TRBV5-6	CASSADVSGNTIYF
TRBV15	CATSHSRGTQYF
TRBV5-4	CASSRGTGFNEKLFF
TRBV19	CASSRASGANVLTF
TRBV19	CASSLGLAGGPGEQYF
TRBV28	CASRTSGRGLEQFF
TRBV5-1	CASSVTSGAYNEQFF
TRBV5-6	CASRLTGDQPEGGYTF
TRBV3-1/TRBV3-2	CASSHPGAGFTGAGELFF
TRBV4-3	CASSQEGYSDEAFF
TRBV27	CASSLRFGEQFF
TRBV27	CASGLGLVTDEQYF
TRBV18	CASSLTSSQETQYF
TRBV7-2	CASSLGFAGGPGELFF
TRBV7-2	CASSLAFGVVGYTF
TRBV12-3/TRBV12-4	CASSPTTDTQYF
TRBV20-1	CSASGGQLNSPLHF
TRBV3-1/TRBV3-2	CASSQMSNQPQHF
TRBV24-1	CATSDRDRGLAGTQYF
TRBV5-1	CASSLWQGASGANVLTF
TRBV5-1	CASSRGQNTGELFF
TRBV6-5	CASRPRTGPYEQYF